These T cell receptor beta chains were read from a single sample in a study of regulatory T cells in long-lasting Graves disease. TCRdb redid the calling of the multiplex PCR reads with MiXCR, one entry per CDR3 protein. Of hundreds of thousands of distinct CDR3 sequences listed, 16% are singletons. The same data also contributed to another study, on T cells in Graves' hyperthyroidism and ophthalmopathy.

This specimen was peripheral blood mononuclear cells (PBMCs), taken at new diagnosis, from a patient treated with antithyroid drugs. Receptors originate from a woman under 40 with Graves disease. The CDR3 runs from the conserved cysteine through the conserved F or W. D genes are given only for firm matches. Rows may omit the clone size; those that give it use once, few, many or a size class.

.	TRBV19	few	13	TRBJ2-7	TGTGCCAGTAGTATATCGGGACGCCGCGAGCAGTACTTC	CASSISGRREQYF
TRBD1	TRBV10-2	few	16	TRBJ1-3	TGCGCCAGCCTAAGGGGACAGACGAGCTCTGGAAACACCATATATTTT	CASLRGQTSSGNTIYF
TRBD1	TRBV20-1	many	14	TRBJ1-1	TGCAGTGCCAGGACAGGGGCCGCTAACACTGAAGCTTTCTTT	CSARTGAANTEAFF
TRBD2	TRBV7-8	many	15	TRBJ2-1	TGTGCCAGCAGCCCCGGGGTAGCGGGGGGCAATGAGCAGTTCTTC	CASSPGVAGGNEQFF
.	TRBV27	many	17	TRBJ2-3	TGTGCCAGCAGTTATTACCCAGCGCCTATTGATGGAGATACGCAGTATTTT	CASSYYPAPIDGDTQYF
TRBD2	TRBV4-1	.	18	TRBJ2-1	TGCGCCAGCAGCCAACCGGGACTAGCGGGAGCTTCCTACAATGAGCAGTTCTTC	CASSQPGLAGASYNEQFF
TRBD1	TRBV30	.	14	TRBJ2-4	TGTGCCTGGGGGACAGTAAGGGCCAAAAACATTCAGTACTTC	CAWGTVRAKNIQYF
.	TRBV20-1	few	19	TRBJ2-7	TGCAGTGCTAGAGATATGGGCCAGGGGGCCGGGACTAACTCCTACGAGCAGTACTTC	CSARDMGQGAGTNSYEQYF
TRBD1	TRBV28	many	13	TRBJ2-1	TGTGCCAGCTTTGGGGGGACCGGGACAGGGCAGTTCTTC	CASFGGTGTGQFF
.	TRBV29-1	many	12	TRBJ1-1	TGCAGCGTTGTCGCCACGAACACTGAAGCTTTCTTT	CSVVATNTEAFF
.	TRBV28	many	18	TRBJ2-7	TGTGCCAGCAGTTTATGCTTTCCCGTAATGAGGGAATATTACGAGCAGTACTTC	CASSLCFPVMREYYEQYF